The present T cell receptor beta chain was sequenced within a study of vaccination effects on CD4 cells after COVID-19. Regarding the study as a whole: Among infection- and vaccine-induced clones, marked clonal contraction occurred late after vaccination. Sampling in the study covered few convalescent patients and included no early post-infection timepoints.

CDR1 and CDR2 from the germline V gene are WNHNN and SYGVQD (reference sequence). This CDR3 has 15 residues. The J segment lost 4 bases and the V segment lost 4 bases, leaving 7 bases of the junction unmatched. A remark on this clone: Its antigen is unidentified.

Following a roughly 9-day culture, CD4+ T cells were purified. It was two doses of either the BNT162b2 or mRNA-1273 vaccine that participants received. Here immunoSEQ multiplex PCR was the method, and the copy in TCRdb shows in-frame clones only, minus some. In the table there are about 73,000 clones, roughly four fifths of which are singletons. The V gene is TRBV10-1, the J gene TRBJ1-1, with 9 bases fitting TRBD1. The specimen comprised CD4+ T cells from PBMCs cultured without peptide, sampled after COVID-19 vaccination. The TCR comes from a human donor who received a COVID-19 vaccine. This CDR3 is CASSGGTGRGTEAFF. CDR3 sequence (DNA): TGCGCCAGCAGTGGGGGGACAGGGAGAGGCACTGAAGCTTTCTTT.